These T cell receptor beta chains were read from a single sample in a study of blood T cell repertoires in COVID-19. Only in-frame clones appear in the TCRdb table, and some are missing; sequencing was by immunoSEQ multiplex PCR. The table records hundreds of thousands of clones, around 88% of them present only once. The sequenced sample consisted of PBMCs or T cells enriched from blood (not recorded which). Receptor source: a woman in her forties or fifties with acute COVID-19. Each CDR3 is given without its conserved first and last residue. A D gene is named only where the DNA matches it firmly.

TRBV11-3 NA ASSNSGSYEQY
TRBV27 NA ASKPSAGTDTQY
TRBV2 TRBD2 ASSLAGSTDTQY
TRBV6-5 TRBD2 ASTLDLAGSEQF
TRBV5-6 NA ASSLARGPINYGYT
TRBV28 NA ASSPPARPYEQY
TRBV7-7 NA ASSLVHGADTGELF
TRBV7-2 NA ASSRGRVEAF
TRBV7-2 TRBD1 ASSLAENRQGIIVQPQH
TRBV6-2/TRBV6-3 NA ASSLWRNDNRYSGANVLT
TRBV5-1 TRBD1 ASSRTQGARTEAF
TRBV18 NA ASSPLGPLSGETQY
TRBV30 NA AWSPGGDSYNSPLH
TRBV5-1 NA ASSLDGATYNEQF
TRBV11-1 TRBD2 ASSFLAGEGMVQF
TRBV6-1 TRBD1 ASSEAPGGSTGELF
TRBV7-2 TRBD2 ASSPGLAGGTGELF
TRBV28 NA ASKTGREQPQH
TRBV28 NA ASSFLGADT
TRBV10-3 NA AISELRTRTAF
TRBV7-6 NA ASSQGLLGNSGANVLT
TRBV5-1 TRBD2 ASSLLAGGTDTQY
TRBV6-1 NA ASSEGGVSEKLF
TRBV19 NA ASNEFPQPQH
TRBV3-1/TRBV3-2 NA ASSPNAGSTYEQY
TRBV28 NA ASSFDRNNYGYT
TRBV9 NA ASSAPYSSYNEQF
TRBV7-8 TRBD1 ASSPPAQGVGEQF
TRBV6-5 NA ASSQEVSNQPQH
TRBV10-3 TRBD1 AISGTGTEGPYGYT
TRBV28 TRBD1 ASSFPGTGGDGYT
TRBV10-3 TRBD1 AISRTGTGTDTQY
TRBV6-1 TRBD2 ASSEQMGLAGGQETQY
TRBV5-4 NA ASSIGWGQREQY
TRBV19 NA ASSSGSPGFEQY
TRBV5-8 NA ASSSNRYEQY
TRBV28 NA ASISNFANTGELF
TRBV7-9 NA ASSLVPSRVEQY
TRBV27 NA ASMEGSSYEQY
TRBV27 NA ASSLSRRSNEKLF
TRBV7-8 NA ASSRNRAEKLF